This T cell receptor (beta chain) originates from a study of blood T cell dynamics during melanoma immunotherapy. Across the whole study: First-line therapy was either pembrolizumab or nivolumab with ipilimumab for metastatic melanoma.

Generated by immunoSEQ multiplex PCR, the TCRdb table keeps only in-frame clones and is missing some. The repertoire consists of 6,000 or so clones, with around 90% occurring once and the leading ten covering more than 4.5%. Time point indicated: week 3, after first cycle of checkpoint inhibitor. At 12 weeks after first infusion, RECIST 1.1 defined response for most patients. The TCR sequence derives from a human donor with melanoma. The sample consisted of blood, taken from a patient treated with checkpoint blockade.

The DNA for the CDR3 is TGTGCCTGGAGTGGGGACACCTACTACACTGAAGCTTTCTTT. Encoded protein: CAWSGDTYYTEAFF. The chain combines TRBV30 with TRBJ1-1; D is possibly TRBD1 (6 bases). Deletions cut 1 base from V and 3 bases from J, with 12 bases between. The CDR3 covers 14 residues. Germline CDR1 and CDR2: GTSNPN and SVGIG (reference sequence).